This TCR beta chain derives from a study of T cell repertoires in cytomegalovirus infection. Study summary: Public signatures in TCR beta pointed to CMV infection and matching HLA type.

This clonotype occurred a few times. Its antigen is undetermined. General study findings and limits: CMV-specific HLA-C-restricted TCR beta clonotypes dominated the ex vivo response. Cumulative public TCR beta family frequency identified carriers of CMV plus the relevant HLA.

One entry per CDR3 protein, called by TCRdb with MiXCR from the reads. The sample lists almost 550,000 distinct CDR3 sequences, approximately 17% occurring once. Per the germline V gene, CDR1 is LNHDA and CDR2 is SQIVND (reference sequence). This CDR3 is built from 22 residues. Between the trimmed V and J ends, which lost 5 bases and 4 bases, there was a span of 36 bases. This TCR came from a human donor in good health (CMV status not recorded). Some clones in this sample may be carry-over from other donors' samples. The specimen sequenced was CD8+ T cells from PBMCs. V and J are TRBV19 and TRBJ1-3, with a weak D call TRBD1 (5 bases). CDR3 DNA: TGTGCCAGTAGTGCGCCCCGGGACGTCTTGCCCGTGTCCGCTGGCTACGGAAACACCATATATTTT. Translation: CASSAPRDVLPVSAGYGNTIYF.